Below, 7 T cell receptor beta chains from the same sample are listed, as sequenced in a study of molecular identifiers for immune sequencing clone quantification (dated by TCRdb to 2017 to 2018). To prepare the library, PCR was applied. Sequencing took place on an Illumina HiSeq 4000. TCRdb trimmed public reads at Q25 via fastp, called clones via MiXCR and kept in-frame beta chains. CDR3 protein sequences are deduplicated, and each keeps its most common genes and DNA. The sample data list 490,000 or so distinct CDR3 sequences, and over 20% of these were observed just once. Of the sample, 0.7% to 1% falls within the top ten clones. The sample consisted of naive CD8+ T cells from blood, with Jurkat cell RNA spiked in. Explained via the paper, the cell subset or site label denotes: FACS-sorted CD8+CD4-CCR7+CD45RA+ naive T cells. These receptors came from a human donor in good health. Some libraries in this study had Jurkat cell RNA spiked in.

V and J are TRBV6-2 or TRBV6-3 and TRBJ2-7; 7 nucleotides line up with TRBD1. Germline V CDR1 and CDR2: MNHEY, SVGEGT. This CDR3 spans 16 amino acids. Losses at the gene ends were 6 bases for V and 2 bases for J; bases not matched to a gene: 13. This CDR3 reads CASSSPGQYQTYEQYF. The CDR3 region has the DNA TGTGCCAGCAGCTCACCGGGACAGTACCAAACCTACGAGCAGTACTTC.

This clonotype was detected ten times or more. This rearrangement joins TRBV2 to TRBJ2-3; no definite D call. The CDR3 loop spans 16 amino acids. Trimming stripped 1 base from V and 0 bases from J, with 11 bases between. CDR1 and CDR2 (germline): SNHLY, FYNNEI. CDR3 sequence reads: CASSEVGKFSTDTQYF. The CDR3 DNA follows: TGTGCCAGCAGTGAAGTGGGAAAATTTAGCACAGATACGCAGTATTTT.

This clonotype was picked up one time. A single base separates this from a much larger clone, so it may be a read error. V gene TRBV7-8 combines with J gene TRBJ2-3; D remains ambiguous. The CDR3 spans 15 residues. The germline V gene encodes CDR1 SGHVS and CDR2 FQNEAQ. The V and J ends lost 5 bases and 0 bases respectively, with 12 bases between them. CDR3 loop: CASSLRPPSTDTQYF. The CDR3 DNA is TGTGCCAGCAGCCTTAGACCTCCTAGCACAGATACGCAGTATTTT.

About this clonotype itself: This sequence may be a read error, since a much larger clone differs from it by one base. The chain joins TRBV4-2 to TRBJ1-1; D is undetermined. The V end was cut by 0 bases, the J end by 4 bases, with 12 bases between. There are 15 residues in the CDR3. Germline loops: CDR1 LGHNA, CDR2 YNFKEQ. CDR3 protein: CASSQESRESTEAFF. DNA for the CDR3: TGTGCCAGCAGCCAAGAATCTAGGGAGAGCACTGAAGCTTTCTTT.

This chain links TRBV27 with TRBJ1-2; D is possibly TRBD1 (5 bases). The V end lost 1 base, the J end lost 8 bases, and 14 bases lay between the germline ends. The CDR3 runs to 14 residues. Per the germline V gene, CDR1 is MNHEY and CDR2 is SMNVEV (reference sequence). CDR3 sequence reads: CASSLLSGLEGYTF. The DNA of the CDR3 is TGTGCCAGCAGTTTATTGTCGGGGCTGGAAGGCTACACCTTC.

A few counts support this clonotype. The chain uses TRBV4-3 and TRBJ2-1; either TRBD1 or TRBD2 may supply D (6 bases each). Germline CDR1 reads LGHNA; CDR2 reads YSLEER. V gave up 0 bases and J gave up 6 bases, with 21 bases separating them. This CDR3 contains 18 residues. Here the CDR3 reads CASSQDRGGLWPGNEQFF. In nucleotides, the CDR3 is TGCGCCAGCAGCCAAGATCGAGGGGGGCTATGGCCGGGCAATGAGCAGTTCTTC.

In this sample, this clonotype turned up many times. This sequence joins TRBV27 and TRBJ2-7; 11 nucleotides line up with TRBD2. Trimming cost V 6 bases and J 2 bases; bases outside gene matches: 3. Germline CDR1 is MNHEY and CDR2 is SMNVEV (reference sequence). The CDR3 is made up of 14 amino acids. CDR3 nucleotide sequence: TGTGCCAGCAGACTAGCGGGAGTGGCCTACGAGCAGTACTTC. Translation gives CASRLAGVAYEQYF.